This entry concerns a single T cell receptor (beta chain). The specificity of this receptor is unknown. Per-nucleotide qualities are absent, and no much larger clonotype sits a single base away. Other nucleotide sequences from this sample produce the same CDR3. The time point label, read with the paper, signifies: about 28 days (+/-7) after the second vaccine dose. AZD1222 recipients with second doses at about 4 weeks or about 12 weeks were pooled, because spike-specific TCR depth and breadth did not differ between schedules. Vaccinee samples were obtained from the UK trials COV001 and COV002, which included a single-blind randomized controlled phase 2/3 trial of AZD1222 (ChAdOx1 nCoV-19) in healthy adults. For TCRbeta chain sequencing, PBMC samples from trial participants were taken at day 0 and at day 28 after the second dose. The sample comes from a study of T cell responses to AZD1222 COVID-19 vaccine (dated by TCRdb to the early 2020s). Concerning the study at large: A total of under 250 trial participants underwent TCR sequencing, of whom about 200 had received two doses of AZD1222 and around 26 had received two doses of the MenACWY control vaccine. Enrollment into the trials was organized by age into subgroups of 18-55, 56-69 and 70-plus years, and those subgroups contained roughly 160, 29 and 62 TCR-sequenced participants, respectively.

Findings and caveats that apply to the study as a whole: Nearly half of unique spike-specific TCRs reportedly recognized epitopes outside regions mutated in the B.1.351 and B.1.1.7 variants. Conclusions about previously exposed vaccinees are limited because only a handful of AZD1222 recipients were SARS-CoV-2 seropositive at baseline. Most participants were white British and females outnumbered males, and the authors suggested that clonal diversity may have been underestimated. CD4 TCRs associated with the vaccine covered the entire spike protein, and the dominant responses were in regions 160-218 and 743-854. Because no samples from the day 14 peak response were available, repertoires could be characterized only after the peak T cell response. After two AZD1222 doses, spike-specific TCR breadth and depth were significantly higher than at day 0 and than in MenACWY recipients. In the small 56-69-year group, the increase in depth fell short of significance, most likely because of low power.

The CDR3 regions of human TCRbeta chains were analyzed by immunosequencing. Concerning the study's data processing: Repertoire TCRs were matched against a reference library of SARS-CoV-2-specific TCRs generated with the MIRA antigen-specificity platform. Breadth was defined as the fraction of unique TCRs that were SARS-CoV-2-associated, and depth was defined as the fraction of total T cells that were SARS-CoV-2-associated. Using the MIRA data, every spike-specific TCR was mapped to the spike region that the TCR reacted to and assigned to either a CD4 or a CD8 class. Log10-transformed breadth and depth values were compared by one-way ANOVA with Sidak's multiple comparisons tests. The clones in this table, taken by TCRdb from immuneACCESS, are in-frame only. Not every clone is retained; where verified, under half of the shortfall comes from an unresolved V gene, and the cause of the rest is unknown. V and J calls and clone size are those listed in that table; D and trimming were worked out from the DNA. This sample lists under 130,000 clones; 70% to 90% were detected once. The top ten clones comprise less than 2.5% of the sample.

This sample comprised peripheral blood, obtained 28 days after the second AZD1222 dose. The receptor comes from an adult who received the AZD1222 COVID-19 vaccine.

CDR3 loop: CSVEGGTGELFF. The base sequence is TGCAGCGTTGAAGGGGGAACCGGGGAGCTGTTTTTT. This receptor chain uses TRBV29-1 and TRBJ2-2; the D gene cannot be named for sure. V is clipped by 1 base and J by 5 bases, and the sequence between their germline boundaries is 5 bases long. From its cysteine to its phenylalanine, the CDR3 spans 12 amino acids. CDR3 DNA is the only sequence kept; it has 36 bases, read in frame from the first base. The germline V gene yields SQVTM for CDR1 and ANQGSEA for CDR2.